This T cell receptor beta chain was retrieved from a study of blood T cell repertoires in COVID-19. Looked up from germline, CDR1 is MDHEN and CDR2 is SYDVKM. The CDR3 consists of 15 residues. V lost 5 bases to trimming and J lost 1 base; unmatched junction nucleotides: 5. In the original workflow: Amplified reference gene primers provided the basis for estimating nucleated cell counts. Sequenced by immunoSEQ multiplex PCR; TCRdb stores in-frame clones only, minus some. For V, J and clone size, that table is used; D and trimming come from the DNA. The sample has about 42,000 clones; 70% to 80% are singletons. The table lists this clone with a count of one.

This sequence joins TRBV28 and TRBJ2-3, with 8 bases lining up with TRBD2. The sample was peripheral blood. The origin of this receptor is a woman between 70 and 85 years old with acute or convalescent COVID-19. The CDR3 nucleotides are TGTGCCAGCAGTGCCCAAGCGGGGGGCACAGATACGCAGTATTTT. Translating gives CASSAQAGGTDTQYF.